The 9 T cell receptor beta chains below were found in one sample sequenced in a study of tissue T cells after allogeneic stem cell transplantation (dated by TCRdb to between 2021 and 2022). To prepare the library, the immunoSEQ multiplex PCR assay was applied. Entries here come from immuneACCESS through TCRdb and include only in-frame sequences with V and J called. Some clones fail to appear in such tables; in the studies checked, an unresolved V gene covers under half of the shortfall, and the cause of the remainder is unknown. In all, the sample holds 20,000 to 30,000 clones, and over 70% of those were seen once. Less than 10% of the sample rests with the top ten. The time point label corresponds to: human tissue collected at research (rapid) autopsy. Material: tissue from the ileum, obtained at autopsy. These receptors all stem from a female donor over 55 with lung cancer.

The rearrangement uses TRBV4-2 and TRBJ2-7; TRBD2 matches 7 bases. Germline assignment: CDR1 LGHNA and CDR2 YNFKEQ. V shed 3 bases and J 3 bases; nucleotides not matched to a gene: 14. The CDR3 spans 17 residues. DNA for the CDR3: TGTGCCAGCAGCCACCAAGCTAGCGGATGGAGAGTCTACGAGCAGTACTTC. This codes for CASSHQASGWRVYEQYF.

The DNA of the CDR3 is TGCAGCGTTGGTGGCAGAAGCACGGAATTCTATGGCTACACCTTC. Translating it yields CSVGGRSTEFYGYTF. The chain employs TRBV29-1 and TRBJ1-2; no clear D. This CDR3 spans 15 amino acids. The V end lost 4 bases, the J end lost 4 bases, and 19 bases lay between the germline ends. Per germline, CDR1 SQVTM and CDR2 ANQGSEA.

CDR3 coding DNA: TGTGCCAGCAGCCCCCCCGTAATCATCTCTGGAAACACCATATATTTT. Translated: CASSPPVIISGNTIYF. The V and J genes are TRBV3-1 (or the pseudogene TRBV3-2) and TRBJ1-3; D is unresolved. Deletions cut 4 bases from V and 0 bases from J, with 13 bases between. The germline V gene has CDR1 LGHDT and CDR2 YNNKEL (reference sequence). This CDR3 has 16 amino acids.

J is TRBJ2-3 and V is TRBV3-1 (or the pseudogene TRBV3-2); D not resolved. The CDR3 length is 14 residues. Germline assignment: CDR1 LGHDT and CDR2 YNNKEL (reference sequence). V dropped 1 base and J dropped 4 bases, with 9 bases sitting between them. The CDR3 loop is CASSQGAIADTQYF. CDR3 nucleotides: TGTGCCAGCAGCCAAGGAGCGATTGCAGATACGCAGTATTTT.

The chain links TRBV18 to TRBJ1-1, with TRBD1 as a possible D gene (6 bases). Germline CDR1 is KGHSH and CDR2 is LQKENI. V was trimmed by 0 bases and J by 11 bases, leaving 10 bases between them. The CDR3 consists of 12 residues. CDR3 coding DNA: TGTGCCAGCTCACCACCGGGGGGCTCGGCTTTCTTT. It translates to CASSPPGGSAFF.

As DNA, the CDR3 is TGTGCCAGCAGTTTATGGGCCGTGGGCACTGAAGCTTTCTTT. Its translation: CASSLWAVGTEAFF. The chain carries TRBV6-5 and TRBJ1-1; D remains ambiguous. V was pared by 4 bases and J by 4 bases, with 13 bases between. This CDR3 region has 14 residues. CDR1 and CDR2 (germline): MNHEY, SVGAGI.

V gene TRBV30 combines with J gene TRBJ2-7, with a weak D call TRBD1 (6 bases). The germline CDR1 and CDR2 sequences are GTSNPN and SVGIG (reference sequence). CDR3 length: 12 residues. V was cut by 2 bases and J by 3 bases, with 8 bases left in between. The CDR3 loop is CAWSLGGYEQYF. The DNA of the CDR3 is TGTGCCTGGAGTCTAGGGGGCTACGAGCAGTACTTC.

CDR3 nucleotides: TGTGCCAGCGATACAGGGGGCTCCAATCAGCCCCAGCATTTT. As protein: CASDTGGSNQPQHF. This rearrangement joins TRBV2 to TRBJ1-5; 9 bases align to TRBD1. V lost 8 bases and J lost 3; bases outside the gene matches: 5. CDR3 length: 14 amino acids. The germline V gene has CDR1 SNHLY and CDR2 FYNNEI.

The CDR3 DNA follows: TGTGCCAGCAGCCAAGATCCCGTTGCAGGGAGTAATCAGCCCCAGCATTTT. Translated: CASSQDPVAGSNQPQHF. This rearrangement joins TRBV4-2 to TRBJ1-5; maybe TRBD1 (5 bases). V lost 0 bases and J lost 4, with 16 bases in between. This CDR3 is built from 17 residues. In germline, CDR1 is LGHNA, CDR2 YNFKEQ.